Below, 20 T cell receptor beta chains from the same sample are listed, as sequenced in a study of response to subunit inactivated influenza vaccine. TCRdb reprocessed the RT-PCR reads via MiXCR and lists one record per CDR3 protein. The profile covers about 500,000 distinct CDR3 sequences, with about 15% appearing a single time and 3% taken by the ten largest. The source material was CD4+ T cells sorted from PBMCs, sampled roughly 24 months after vaccination. Receptor source: a man aged 50 to 69 who received an inactivated influenza vaccine.

The V and J genes are TRBV20-1 and TRBJ2-1, with 8 nucleotides matching TRBD2. Germline V lookup: CDR1 DFQATT, CDR2 SNEGSKA (reference sequence). The CDR3 extends over 18 amino acids. Trimming cost V 0 bases and J 0 bases; bases outside gene matches: 10. The CDR3 nucleotides read TGCAGTGCTAGAGATGTGGGGGCAAGCGGGAGCTCCTACAATGAGCAGTTCTTC. The encoded protein is CSARDVGASGSSYNEQFF.

This clonotype has ten or more counts. The chain joins TRBV12-3 or TRBV12-4 to TRBJ1-2, with D perhaps matching TRBD1 (5 bases). V dropped 6 bases and J dropped 9 bases, with 14 bases sitting between them. CDR3 size: 12 residues. The CDR3 region is CASRPSGVRYTF. DNA of the CDR3: TGTGCCAGCAGGCCCTCGGGGGTTCGCTACACCTTC.

The table lists this clonotype with a few counts. The J gene is TRBJ2-7, the V gene TRBV29-1; TRBD1 agrees at 7 bases. The CDR3 loop spans 14 amino acids. The germline gives CDR1 SQVTM, CDR2 ANQGSEA. J was trimmed by 3 bases and V by 5 bases; bases with no gene match: 10. CDR3 residues: CSVTTFGQDYEQYF. As DNA, the CDR3 is TGCAGCGTTACGACCTTCGGACAGGACTACGAGCAGTACTTC.

V and J are TRBV6-1 and TRBJ2-2; D gene unclear. The germline V gene encodes CDR1 MNHNS and CDR2 SASEGT. The ends were cut back, 7 bases at V and 0 bases at J, with 9 bases in the middle. The CDR3 covers 14 residues. The CDR3 sequence: CASTLGANTGELFF. CDR3 DNA: TGTGCCAGCACCCTGGGCGCGAACACCGGGGAGCTGTTTTTT.

The chain couples TRBV4-2 to TRBJ2-2; D unresolved. The germline CDR1 and CDR2 sequences are LGHNA and YNFKEQ. V was pared by 0 bases and J by 5 bases, with 13 bases between. The CDR3 is 16 residues long. CDR3 region: CASSQDPGPRTGELFF. CDR3 coding DNA: TGTGCCAGCAGCCAAGATCCGGGTCCCCGGACCGGGGAGCTGTTTTTT.

Comment on this clonotype: A much larger clone differs by one base, so this may be a read error. CDR3 loop: CASSVGIVSSYEQYF. CDR3 DNA: TGTGCCAGCAGCGTAGGGATAGTATCTTCCTACGAGCAGTACTTC. The chain couples TRBV9 to TRBJ2-7; D not resolved. This CDR3 has 15 amino acids. CDR1 and CDR2 from the germline V gene are SGDLS and YYNGEE. V was trimmed by 0 bases and J by 1 base, leaving 11 bases between them. The whole variable domain, filled in from reference TRBV9 and TRBJ2-7, reads DSGVTQTPKHLITATGQRVTLRCSPRSGDLSVYWYQQSLDQGLQFLIQYYNGEERAKGNILERFSAQQFPDLHSELNLSSLELGDSALYFCASSVGIVSSYEQYFGPGTRLTVT.

The DNA of the CDR3 is TGTGCCAGCAGCCCATACCTGGAGACTGAAGCTTTCTTT. The encoded protein is CASSPYLETEAFF. The chain recombines TRBV7-9 with TRBJ1-1; D is unclear. The V end was cut by 5 bases, the J end by 5 bases, with 12 bases between. The CDR3 runs 13 residues. Germline V lookup: CDR1 SEHNR, CDR2 FQNEAQ (reference sequence).

This clonotype has more than one count but fewer than ten. This sequence joins TRBV7-2 and TRBJ2-7; a weak D match, TRBD1 (6 bases). The germline V gene encodes CDR1 SGHTA and CDR2 FQGNSA. Trimming took off 1 base at V and 5 bases at J, with 21 bases between the two ends. This CDR3 is built from 17 residues. The CDR3 DNA reads as TGTGCCAGCAGCTTAGGATTCAGGGGTGGCGGAACTAACGAGCAGTACTTC. Its translation is CASSLGFRGGGTNEQYF.

The table lists this clonotype with a count of one. The J gene is TRBJ2-1, the V gene TRBV12-3 or TRBV12-4; D unclear. Trimming pared 4 bases from V and 8 bases from J, leaving 15 bases between. The CDR3 length is 14 residues. As DNA, the CDR3 is TGTGCCAGCAGTTCCCCGGGCCCCGCTGATGAGCAGTTCTTC. Its translation is CASSSPGPADEQFF.

This chain uses TRBV10-3 with TRBJ1-3; 7 nucleotides align to TRBD1. The germline gives CDR1 ENHRY, CDR2 SYGVKD. The V and J ends lost 8 bases and 2 bases, in that order; junction bases with no gene match: 12. This CDR3 contains 16 residues. CDR3 sequence reads: CAIEAQGVNTGNTIYF. CDR3 bases: TGTGCCATCGAGGCGCAGGGGGTGAATACTGGAAACACCATATATTTT.

This clonotype showed up just a few times. The chain links TRBV10-3 to TRBJ1-2; no clear D gene. V shed 3 bases and J shed 4 bases, with 9 bases lying between them. Germline lookup yields CDR1 ENHRY and CDR2 SYGVKD. The CDR3 sequence is 13 residues long. This chain's CDR3 is CAISDVGSYGYTF. Here the CDR3 DNA reads TGTGCCATCAGTGACGTGGGGAGCTATGGCTACACCTTC.

This clonotype came up many times. The chain has TRBV12-3 or TRBV12-4 and TRBJ2-7; D unclear. The CDR3 is 12 amino acids. Trimming took 2 bases from V and 2 from J, leaving 4 bases between them. The CDR3 DNA reads TGTGCCAGCAGTTTACAAGCCTACGAGCAGTACTTC. Amino acids: CASSLQAYEQYF.

The sample holds a few counts of this clonotype. This sequence joins TRBV29-1 and TRBJ2-6, with 12 bases lining up with TRBD1. CDR1 is SQVTM, CDR2 ANQGSEA, per germline. The CDR3 spans 16 residues. V lost 6 bases to trimming and J lost 2 bases; unmatched junction nucleotides: 5. The chain's CDR3 is CSVGTGGYPGANVLTF. The CDR3 nucleotides read TGCAGCGTGGGGACAGGGGGCTACCCTGGGGCCAACGTCCTGACTTTC.

Only a few counts were recorded for this clonotype. The genes are TRBV10-3 and TRBJ1-1, with 10 bases fitting TRBD1. The CDR3 spans 16 residues. Germline assignment: CDR1 ENHRY and CDR2 SYGVKD. V was clipped by 4 bases and J by 6 bases; unmatched bases: 11. This CDR3 reads CAISAGQGISGAEAFF. The CDR3 nucleotides read TGTGCCATCAGTGCGGGACAGGGGATTTCTGGGGCTGAAGCTTTCTTT.

This clonotype was picked up a small number of times. J is TRBJ1-4 and V is TRBV9; TRBD1 might be the D (6 bases). Trimming cost V 2 bases and J 0 bases, with 11 bases left between them. The CDR3 is 16 residues long. Germline lookup yields CDR1 SGDLS and CDR2 YYNGEE. The CDR3 bases are TGTGCCAGCAGCGTTGGACAGAATCCAACTAATGAAAAACTGTTTTTT. It codes for CASSVGQNPTNEKLFF.

V is TRBV20-1 and J is TRBJ2-3; 8 bases align to TRBD2. The V segment lost 4 bases and the J segment 0 bases; nucleotides outside the gene matches: 9. The CDR3 consists of 16 residues. CDR1 and CDR2 (germline): DFQATT, SNEGSKA (reference sequence). The CDR3 nucleotides read TGCAGTGCTAACCCAACCAGCGGGGGAAGCACAGATACGCAGTATTTT. Its protein product is CSANPTSGGSTDTQYF.

This chain joins TRBV5-1 and TRBJ2-5; 10 nucleotides match TRBD2. Germline V gene data show CDR1 as SGHRS and CDR2 as YFSETQ. The V and J ends lost 0 bases and 4 bases, in that order; junction bases with no gene match: 9. The CDR3 sequence is 17 residues long. This chain's CDR3 is CASSLGWSGRVTETQYF. The CDR3 DNA follows: TGCGCCAGCAGCTTGGGTTGGAGCGGGAGGGTTACAGAGACCCAGTACTTC.

This clonotype has a handful of counts. The chain recombines TRBV18 with TRBJ1-2; no clear D. Germline lookup yields CDR1 KGHSH and CDR2 LQKENI. Trimming stripped 0 bases from V and 3 bases from J, with 8 bases between. The CDR3 is made up of 14 amino acids. CDR3 nucleotides: TGTGCCAGCTCACCACCGGCGGCCCACTATGGCTACACCTTC. Translating gives CASSPPAAHYGYTF.

In regard to this clonotype: An end of the junction does not agree with germline; a read error may underlie this. The chain employs TRBV19 and TRBJ2-5, with D hard to call. The CDR3 loop spans 14 amino acids. From germline, CDR1 is LNHDA and CDR2 SQIVND (reference sequence). CDR3 coding DNA: TGTGCCAGTAGTGTAGACCATGCCCAAGAGACCCAGTACTTC. Its translation: CASSVDHAQETQYF.

This clonotype was recorded a few times. The chain employs TRBV20-1 and TRBJ1-4; TRBD1 matches at 9 bases. The length of the CDR3 is 15 residues. Germline values: CDR1 DFQATT, CDR2 SNEGSKA (reference sequence). V trimming: 0 bases; J trimming: 7 bases; junction bases outside the gene matches: 6. The CDR3 loop is CSAREPGQGTEKLFF. The DNA for the CDR3 is TGCAGTGCTAGAGAGCCGGGACAGGGTACTGAAAAACTGTTTTTT.